The sequence of this T cell receptor (beta chain) was determined in a study of blood T cell repertoires in COVID-19. This CDR3 has 19 amino acids. The germline CDR1 and CDR2 sequences are SGHVS and FQNEAQ. Trimming cost V 1 base and J 1 base; bases outside gene matches: 7. Study processing details: The authors estimated nucleated cell counts from reference gene primer amplification. The repertoire was sequenced with immunoSEQ multiplex PCR; TCRdb's copy has only in-frame clones and lacks some. The V and J calls and clone size are taken from that table; D and trimming were inferred from the DNA. The sample yields approximately 250,000 clones, around nine tenths seen once.

Sequencing was carried out using peripheral blood. The chain combines TRBV7-8 with TRBJ2-5, with TRBD2 matching over 15 bases. The sequence was obtained from a man aged 35-49 years with active or convalescent COVID-19. For the CDR3, the DNA is TGTGCCAGCAGCTTAGTTCAGGGACTAGCGGGAGGTTCCCAAGAGACCCAGTACTTC. Translated, it gives CASSLVQGLAGGSQETQYF.